This T cell receptor beta chain stems from a study of T cells in Graves' hyperthyroidism and ophthalmopathy. Ten or more counts support this clonotype. Its target is unknown. The study excluded patients with uncontrolled infection, other autoimmune disease, pregnancy or lactation. For the diagnoses, clinical symptoms, serum thyroxine and TRAb, thyroid ultrasound and orbital computed tomography were used. Study results and limitations: Most clonotypes expanded in the thyroid (above 0.001) were also present in blood. Ophthalmopathy, which appeared later, was predicted by the model a median 6.5 months before onset.

Amplified regions were TCR beta CDR3 sequences from RNA transcripts. Carried out on the TCR CDR3, a first-round RT-PCR used the HTBI primer set. Each CDR3 protein gets one entry after TCRdb re-called the multiplex PCR reads with MiXCR. Here the sample spans hundreds of thousands of distinct CDR3 sequences, 13% being singletons. The receptor was derived from a woman aged 18 to 35 with Graves' hyperthyroidism. Sequencing was carried out using blood.

The DNA of the CDR3 is TGTGCCAGCAGCCCTCTCGGCTACTCATCCAGCTTTAACTATGGCTACACCTTC. Residues: CASSPLGYSSSFNYGYTF. V and J are TRBV11-2 and TRBJ1-2; D unclear. The V gene's germline CDR1 is SGHAT and CDR2 FQNNGV. Trimming removed 5 bases from V and 1 base from J, with 23 bases in between. The CDR3 covers 18 residues.